A selection of T cell receptor beta chains follows, all from one sample in a study of early T cells in non-severe SARS-CoV-2 infection. Each CDR3 protein is one row after TCRdb ran MiXCR on the 5' RACE reads. The table shows more than 75,000 distinct CDR3 sequences, with approximately 14% occurring only once. The specimen was whole blood. These TCRs come from an adult who was a healthcare worker with PCR-confirmed SARS-CoV-2 infection or an uninfected control (not recorded which). Both conserved end residues are part of each CDR3. A D gene is named only where the DNA matches it firmly. Clone size appears in some rows only: once, few, many, or a class for an expanded clone.

clone_size	v_call	d_call	j_call	cdr3_nt	cdr3_aa
few	TRBV20-1	TRBD2	TRBJ2-3	TGCAGTGCTCACCTAGCGGGGGTCGATACGCAGTATTTT	CSAHLAGVDTQYF
few	TRBV6-5	TRBD1	TRBJ2-7	TGTGCCAGCAGTTACTCGGGACAGGGGTACGAGCAGTACTTC	CASSYSGQGYEQYF
NA	TRBV12-3/TRBV12-4	TRBD1	TRBJ1-6	TGTGCCAGCAGTCCTGGGACAGGGGTTTCACCCCTCCACTTT	CASSPGTGVSPLHF
NA	TRBV5-1	TRBD1	TRBJ1-1	TGCGCCAGCAGTCGCGGGGACAGCAGGAACACTGAAGCTTTCTTT	CASSRGDSRNTEAFF
few	TRBV7-6	NA	TRBJ2-1	TGTGCCAGCAGCTTACGGGGCTACAATGAGCAGTTCTTC	CASSLRGYNEQFF
many	TRBV5-6	NA	TRBJ1-5	TGTGCCAGCAGCTTGCCAGGGAGCAATCAGCCCCAGCATTTT	CASSLPGSNQPQHF
many	TRBV10-3	NA	TRBJ1-2	TGTGCCATCAGTGAACAGGCCCCCAGGGGCTACACCTTC	CAISEQAPRGYTF
few	TRBV4-1	NA	TRBJ1-2	TGCGCCAGCAGCCGGCACAGAGGTTCCTATGGCTACACCTTC	CASSRHRGSYGYTF
many	TRBV6-6	TRBD1	TRBJ1-5	TGTGCCAGCATCGAAACAGGGGGCGATCAGCCCCAGCATTTT	CASIETGGDQPQHF
NA	TRBV5-1	NA	TRBJ1-2	TGCGCCAGCAGCTTGAGAGACCGCACTTTCTATGGCTACACCTTC	CASSLRDRTFYGYTF
few	TRBV19	NA	TRBJ1-2	TGTGCCAGTAGTCTCAGGGTAAATGGCTACACCTTC	CASSLRVNGYTF
NA	TRBV15	NA	TRBJ2-3	TGTGCCACCAGCAGTCGGTTCACAGATACGCAGTATTTT	CATSSRFTDTQYF
NA	TRBV6-2/TRBV6-3	NA	TRBJ2-1	TGTGCCAGCAGTTACAACAGGGTTGGGTCCTACAATGAGCAGTTCTTC	CASSYNRVGSYNEQFF
NA	TRBV5-4	NA	TRBJ2-5	TGTGCCAGCAGCTTGGGTGATACAGAGACCCAGTACTTC	CASSLGDTETQYF
few	TRBV28	NA	TRBJ2-7	TGTGCCAGCGTGCCTAGAGGGGGAATCCGCTACGAGCAGTACTTC	CASVPRGGIRYEQYF
few	TRBV14	TRBD2	TRBJ2-1	TGTGCCAGCAGTCCCCTCAGCGGGGGGGCCAGGTACAATGAGCAGTTCTTC	CASSPLSGGARYNEQFF
many	TRBV6-1	NA	TRBJ1-2	TGTGCCAGCACTGCAGTGGAGGGCTATGGCTACACCTTC	CASTAVEGYGYTF
NA	TRBV29-1	TRBD1	TRBJ1-2	TGCAGCGGTGGACAGGGTGGAATCTATGGCTACACCTTC	CSGGQGGIYGYTF
NA	TRBV12-3/TRBV12-4	NA	TRBJ2-7	TGTGCCAGCACCCCCCCGACAGGCGTGATAGAGCAGTACTTC	CASTPPTGVIEQYF
many	TRBV7-2	NA	TRBJ2-1	TGTGCCAGCAGCTCCCGGACGGGAACCTCCTACAATGAGCAGTTCTTC	CASSSRTGTSYNEQFF
NA	TRBV7-2	NA	TRBJ1-4	TGTGCCAGCAGCTTCTGGACGGCTACAAACGAAAAACTGTTTTTT	CASSFWTATNEKLFF
few	TRBV5-4	TRBD1	TRBJ2-7	TGTGCCAGCAGCTTGAGACCTTATGGGGGACAGAGGAAATCCTACGAGCAGTACTTC	CASSLRPYGGQRKSYEQYF
NA	TRBV12-5	NA	TRBJ2-5	TGTGCTAGTGGTTTAGCTGGGACAAGAAAGTACTTC	CASGLAGTRKYF
few	TRBV11-2	TRBD1	TRBJ2-7	TGTGCCAGCAGCGCGACAGGGTTCGAGCAGTACTTC	CASSATGFEQYF
few	TRBV5-1	NA	TRBJ2-1	TGCGCCAGCAGACTCGGGACGGTTACCTACAATGAGCAGTTCTTC	CASRLGTVTYNEQFF
NA	TRBV6-1	NA	TRBJ1-2	TGTGCCAGCAGTGAAGCAGGACTCTACTATGGCTACACCTTC	CASSEAGLYYGYTF
many	TRBV13	TRBD1	TRBJ1-4	TGTGCCAGCAGCCTATTAAGTCCGGGACAGTACTCTGGAGGGGAAAAACTGTTTTTT	CASSLLSPGQYSGGEKLFF
NA	TRBV30	NA	TRBJ2-7	TGTGCCTGGAGCGAAATAGGGGCAGGCGAGCAGTACTTC	CAWSEIGAGEQYF
few	TRBV27	NA	TRBJ2-6	TGTGCCAGCAGAGGGTGGGGCGCTGGGGCCAACGTCCTGACTTTC	CASRGWGAGANVLTF
NA	TRBV6-5	NA	TRBJ1-2	TGTGCCAGCACCCGCGGGGGGGAATATGGCTACACCTTC	CASTRGGEYGYTF
few	TRBV9	NA	TRBJ1-3	TGTGCCAGCAGCGTAGATAATTTGAGCATCTCTGGAAACACCATATATTTT	CASSVDNLSISGNTIYF
few	TRBV29-1	NA	TRBJ2-7	TGCAGCGTCCTCACCGGGACGGTGGCAACCTACGAGCAGTACTTC	CSVLTGTVATYEQYF
NA	TRBV3-1	TRBD2	TRBJ2-2	TGTGCCAGCAGCCGTACTGGAACGGGGGGGCCTAAGGCCGGGGAGCTGTTTTTT	CASSRTGTGGPKAGELFF
few	TRBV12-3/TRBV12-4	TRBD1	TRBJ1-5	TGTGCCAGCAGTTCCCAGGGGGCCCTCAATCAGCCCCAGCATTTT	CASSSQGALNQPQHF
few	TRBV29-1	TRBD1	TRBJ2-1	TGCAGCCTTAAACAGGGGTGGAATGAGCAGTTCTTC	CSLKQGWNEQFF
few	TRBV5-8	NA	TRBJ2-7	TGTGCCAGCAGCCGGGACCCCCGAGGCGCCTACGAGCAGTACTTC	CASSRDPRGAYEQYF
few	TRBV7-2	TRBD1	TRBJ1-2	TGTGCCAGCAGCTTAGCAGGGGGCGGTGGCTACACCTTC	CASSLAGGGGYTF
NA	TRBV7-3	TRBD1	TRBJ2-7	TGTGCCAGCAGCCTGACAGGGGAAGAGCAGTACTTC	CASSLTGEEQYF
few	TRBV18	NA	TRBJ1-1	TGTGCCAGCTCACCAGTTGCCATGAACACTGAAGCTTTCTTT	CASSPVAMNTEAFF
few	TRBV27	NA	TRBJ1-1	TGTGCCAGCAGCCCGAGGGGGAGAAATAAAGCTTTCTTT	CASSPRGRNKAFF
NA	TRBV6-2/TRBV6-3	TRBD1	TRBJ1-6	TGTGCCAGCAGTTACAGACAGGGACGGAATTCACCCCTCCACTTT	CASSYRQGRNSPLHF
NA	TRBV29-1	NA	TRBJ1-4	TGCAGCGTGGGGAATGAAAAACTGTTTTTT	CSVGNEKLFF
few	TRBV5-4	TRBD1	TRBJ2-1	TGTGCCAGCAGCCGTCGGACAGGGGAGGGCAATGAGCAGTTCTTC	CASSRRTGEGNEQFF
few	TRBV6-5	TRBD1	TRBJ1-4	TGTGCCAGCAGTTGGAAGGGACAGTATAATGAAAAACTGTTTTTT	CASSWKGQYNEKLFF
NA	TRBV7-2	TRBD1	TRBJ2-1	TGTGCCAGCAGCTTAGCCTTTGACAGGGGCAATGAGCAGTTCTTC	CASSLAFDRGNEQFF
NA	TRBV5-1	TRBD1	TRBJ2-5	TGCGCCAGCAGCTCCCTGGACAGGTCCCAGGGGACCCAGTACTTC	CASSSLDRSQGTQYF
NA	TRBV11-2	NA	TRBJ2-3	TGTGCCAGCAGCTTAGTTAGGGGCGACACAGATACGCAGTATTTT	CASSLVRGDTDTQYF
few	TRBV12-3/TRBV12-4	TRBD1	TRBJ2-3	TGTGCCAGCAGTTTAACAGGGGGCGCTTGGGCAGATACGCAGTATTTT	CASSLTGGAWADTQYF
NA	TRBV29-1	NA	TRBJ2-1	TGCAGCGTTGAAGATCGTTCCAGGACCTCCGGCAATGAGCAGTTCTTC	CSVEDRSRTSGNEQFF
many	TRBV10-3	TRBD1	TRBJ2-3	TGTGCCATCAGCCGGGACAGGGACACAGATACGCAGTATTTT	CAISRDRDTDTQYF
NA	TRBV6-2/TRBV6-3	NA	TRBJ1-1	TGTGCCAGCAGTTACCTGGGCGGGAGGTCGAACACTGAAGCTTTCTTT	CASSYLGGRSNTEAFF
few	TRBV6-5	NA	TRBJ2-1	TGTGCCAGCAGTTACGGGATTACGGGCAATGAGCAGTTCTTC	CASSYGITGNEQFF
NA	TRBV7-2	TRBD1	TRBJ1-2	TGTGCCAGCAGCTTAGACGGACAGGGGTTTGGCTACACCTTC	CASSLDGQGFGYTF
many	TRBV7-2	TRBD1	TRBJ2-7	TGTGCCAGCAGCTTAACATTGACAGGGACCTACGAGCAGTACTTC	CASSLTLTGTYEQYF
NA	TRBV29-1	TRBD1	TRBJ1-2	TGCAGCGCCCCGACAGGGTCTAACTATGGCTACACCTTC	CSAPTGSNYGYTF
NA	TRBV29-1	TRBD1	TRBJ2-7	TGCAGCGACCGGGACAGGGATGGCGAGCAGTACTTC	CSDRDRDGEQYF
NA	TRBV18	NA	TRBJ2-1	TGTGCCAGCTCACCAGTAGGCGACCTTTACAATGAGCAGTTCTTC	CASSPVGDLYNEQFF
many	TRBV30	TRBD1	TRBJ1-1	TGTGCCTGGAGCGCGGGACAGCCTGAAGCTTTCTTT	CAWSAGQPEAFF
NA	TRBV29-1	NA	TRBJ2-1	TGCAGCGGATTCGGCCCCGGGTATGAGCAGTTCTTC	CSGFGPGYEQFF